This is a list of T cell receptor beta chains from one sample in a study of blood T cells in healthy people across ages. One entry per CDR3 protein results from TCRdb running MiXCR on the 5' RACE reads. The sample holds some 930,000 distinct CDR3 sequences; about 27% are singletons and the top ten take approximately 10%. This same sample was also part of a study on T cells of mothers and their children.

Material for sequencing was blood. The receptors here all came from a woman aged 40 to 50 in good health. Both conserved end residues are part of each CDR3. Fields, in order: D gene, clone size, V gene, J gene, CDR3 protein, CDR3 DNA. The D gene is left open where the match is weak. Clone size is stated in some rows and not others, as once, few, many or a class when expanded.

-	few	TRBV28	TRBJ2-3	CASSLLVGDTQYF	TGTGCCAGCAGTTTACTCGTGGGAGATACGCAGTATTTT
-	many	TRBV3-1	TRBJ2-7	CASSPHRNEQYF	TGTGCCAGCAGCCCTCATCGCAACGAGCAGTACTTC
-	-	TRBV5-1	TRBJ2-2	CASSPVAVDTGELFF	TGCGCCAGCAGCCCAGTAGCGGTCGACACCGGGGAGCTGTTTTTT
TRBD1	-	TRBV28	TRBJ1-1	CASSLYGRGQTEAFF	TGTGCCAGCAGTTTATACGGCAGGGGGCAAACTGAAGCTTTCTTT
-	-	TRBV3-1	TRBJ2-3	CASSPGSQRSRTDTQYF	TGTGCCAGCAGTCCAGGGTCACAAAGATCTAGGACAGATACGCAGTATTTT
TRBD1	-	TRBV7-6	TRBJ1-5	CASSATARGDQPQHF	TGTGCCAGCAGCGCGACTGCCAGGGGGGATCAGCCCCAGCATTTT
-	few	TRBV20-1	TRBJ2-7	CSAAPGTGEQYF	TGCAGTGCCGCTCCGGGGACGGGGGAGCAGTACTTC
-	-	TRBV28	TRBJ2-4	CASSFFAGAKTIQYF	TGTGCCAGCAGTTTTTTCGCAGGGGCCAAAACCATTCAGTACTTC
-	-	TRBV6-6	TRBJ1-5	CASLPDVNSNQPQHF	TGTGCCAGCCTCCCCGATGTTAATAGCAATCAGCCCCAGCATTTT
-	-	TRBV4-3	TRBJ2-1	CASSQESPGGYNEQFF	TGCGCCAGCAGCCAAGAGAGCCCGGGCGGCTACAATGAGCAGTTCTTC
-	-	TRBV28	TRBJ1-2	CASSLSGHGYTF	TGTGCCAGCAGTTTATCGGGGCATGGCTACACCTTC
-	-	TRBV20-1	TRBJ1-1	CSARALGTEAFF	TGCAGTGCTAGAGCCCTTGGCACTGAAGCTTTCTTT
-	once	TRBV25-1	TRBJ2-2	CASSDPTGNTGELFF	TGTGCCAGTAGTGATCCCACAGGGAACACCGGGGAGCTGTTTTTT
TRBD2	few	TRBV6-2/TRBV6-3	TRBJ2-1	CASSWGLAGVPSRFYNEQFF	TGTGCCAGCAGTTGGGGACTAGCGGGGGTACCGTCTCGGTTCTACAATGAGCAGTTCTTC
-	-	TRBV2	TRBJ1-1	CASSEALPWGSDTEAFF	TGTGCCAGCAGTGAAGCGCTTCCTTGGGGGTCGGACACTGAAGCTTTCTTT
-	-	TRBV4-2	TRBJ2-1	CASSQEVRTLEQFF	TGTGCCAGCAGCCAAGAGGTGAGGACTCTTGAGCAGTTCTTC
TRBD1	few	TRBV24-1	TRBJ2-2	CATSDLRAGGDTGELFF	TGTGCCACCAGTGATTTGAGGGCAGGGGGCGACACCGGGGAGCTGTTTTTT
-	-	TRBV7-9	TRBJ2-2	CASSVGWQGNTGELFF	TGTGCCAGCAGCGTAGGATGGCAGGGTAACACCGGGGAGCTGTTTTTT
-	few	TRBV12-3/TRBV12-4	TRBJ1-5	CASSLSEYSNQPQHF	TGTGCCAGCAGTTTAAGCGAATATAGCAATCAGCCCCAGCATTTT
TRBD1	-	TRBV12-3/TRBV12-4	TRBJ1-1	CASRTGTDTEAFF	TGTGCCAGCAGGACAGGGACGGACACTGAAGCTTTCTTT
-	-	TRBV20-1	TRBJ1-2	CSARDPPGVGYTF	TGCAGTGCTAGAGATCCCCCCGGCGTGGGCTACACCTTC
TRBD1	-	TRBV29-1	TRBJ1-5	CSVVTGGSGNQPQHF	TGCAGCGTAGTAACAGGGGGTTCAGGCAATCAGCCCCAGCATTTT
-	many	TRBV7-2	TRBJ2-7	CASSFLRREQYF	TGTGCCAGCAGCTTCCTGCGGCGAGAGCAGTACTTC
-	-	TRBV7-8	TRBJ1-1	CASSLVGGSDTEAFF	TGTGCCAGCAGCTTAGTGGGGGGTTCGGACACTGAAGCTTTCTTT
-	-	TRBV12-3/TRBV12-4	TRBJ1-6	CASRLSSYNSPLHF	TGTGCCAGCAGGCTAAGCTCCTATAATTCACCCCTCCACTTT
TRBD1	many	TRBV7-2	TRBJ1-2	CASSYSGTGGRGYTF	TGTGCCAGCAGCTACTCCGGGACAGGGGGCAGGGGCTACACCTTC
-	-	TRBV19	TRBJ1-2	CASSIMGELHGYTF	TGTGCCAGTAGTATAATGGGGGAGCTCCACGGCTACACCTTC
TRBD1	-	TRBV4-3	TRBJ1-6	CASSRGQGMLNSPLHF	TGCGCCAGCAGCCGTGGACAGGGGATGCTTAATTCACCCCTCCACTTT
-	many	TRBV29-1	TRBJ2-1	CSSRDNEQFF	TGCAGCTCAAGAGACAATGAGCAGTTCTTC
TRBD2	few	TRBV6-2/TRBV6-3	TRBJ2-2	CASSYLRGLAVDTGELFF	TGTGCCAGCAGTTACCTCCGGGGACTAGCGGTAGACACCGGGGAGCTGTTTTTT
-	many	TRBV24-1	TRBJ2-7	CATSDSGRLSYEQYF	TGTGCCACCAGTGATTCGGGGAGGCTTTCCTACGAGCAGTACTTC
TRBD1	few	TRBV10-3	TRBJ2-3	CAIRGQGATTDTQYF	TGTGCCATCAGGGGACAGGGGGCGACCACAGATACGCAGTATTTT
-	few	TRBV27	TRBJ2-7	CASSFAATRYEQYF	TGTGCCAGCAGTTTCGCGGCTACCCGATACGAGCAGTACTTC
-	-	TRBV9	TRBJ2-2	CASRGENTGELFF	TGTGCCAGCAGAGGAGAGAACACCGGGGAGCTGTTTTTT
-	-	TRBV5-1	TRBJ2-6	CASSLGTVGANVLTF	TGCGCCAGCAGCTTGGGCACAGTCGGGGCCAACGTCCTGACTTTC
TRBD1	many	TRBV7-8	TRBJ1-1	CASSLRDRGLNTEAFF	TGTGCCAGCAGCTTAAGGGACAGGGGTTTGAACACTGAAGCTTTCTTT
-	-	TRBV5-1	TRBJ2-2	CASSTDRPTGELFF	TGCGCCAGCAGCACCGACAGACCGACCGGGGAGCTGTTTTTT
TRBD1	-	TRBV7-9	TRBJ2-7	CASSLSTGTGLYEQYF	TGTGCCAGCAGCTTGTCGACAGGGACGGGGTTATACGAGCAGTACTTC
TRBD2	-	TRBV20-1	TRBJ2-5	CSARRPRGAQETQYF	TGCAGTGCTAGGAGGCCGCGGGGGGCCCAGGAGACCCAGTACTTC
-	many	TRBV24-1	TRBJ2-7	CATSEAGYYEQYF	TGTGCCACCAGTGAGGCAGGCTACTACGAGCAGTACTTC
TRBD2	-	TRBV7-3	TRBJ2-1	CASSFNGLAGANNEQFF	TGTGCCAGCAGCTTCAACGGACTAGCGGGGGCCAACAATGAGCAGTTCTTC
-	-	TRBV20-1	TRBJ1-1	CSARTMNTEAFF	TGCAGTGCTAGAACTATGAACACTGAAGCTTTCTTT
-	many	TRBV29-1	TRBJ2-6	CSVVTGSGANVLTF	TGCAGCGTTGTGACGGGATCTGGGGCCAACGTCCTGACTTTC
-	-	TRBV10-3	TRBJ2-3	CAISGSNGNTQYF	TGTGCCATCAGTGGGTCTAACGGTAATACGCAGTATTTT
TRBD1	-	TRBV7-9	TRBJ2-5	CASSRDRASETQYF	TGTGCCAGCAGCAGGGACAGGGCAAGCGAGACCCAGTACTTC